This TCR beta chain was profiled in a study of cytomegalovirus exposure and HLA in healthy donors. Study summary: An early release of data contained roughly 86 million unique TCRs, which came from HLA-typed donors. Regarding the study as a whole: Available immune exposure information was restricted to CMV serostatus only. With later analysis, a missense DCLRE1C variant became linked to TCR beta V- and J-gene trimming.

13 Jbeta primers and 60 Vbeta primers were used for the PCR. Profiling relied on immunoSEQ multiplex PCR, and the TCRdb table lists in-frame clones only, not all of them. The sample shows about 78,000 clones, roughly 63% of them seen only once. Points on this clone: Its target is not known.

Germline CDR1 is MNHEY and CDR2 is SMNVEV (reference sequence). The V gene end was trimmed by 8 bases and the J gene end by 9 bases; junction bases not matched to a gene: 10. The CDR3 has 14 amino acids. All the people who gave samples were healthy bone marrow donors. The sample taken for sequencing was PBMCs. This TCR was recovered from a man aged 30-40 years in good health and CMV-seropositive. V gene TRBV27 combines with J gene TRBJ1-6; 7 nucleotides line up with TRBD1. CDR3 DNA sequence: TGTGCCAGCTTTAAGACAGGGTCCATTTCACCCCTCCACTTT. Protein sequence: CASFKTGSISPLHF.